The present TCR beta chain was sequenced within a study of blood T cells in healthy people across ages. Study-wide context: There was about one barcoded beta molecule captured by template switching per two T cells.

With regard to this clonotype: Its antigen is not known.

The donors, all healthy, were Caucasians living in Russia, aged 6 to 90. The germline gives CDR1 SNHLY, CDR2 FYNNEI. V gave up 3 bases and J gave up 5 bases; unmatched junction bases: 7. This CDR3 spans 16 amino acids. Study conclusions and caveats: Older age went with lower TCR beta diversity per million T cells, in a roughly linear way.

Primers used in a second PCR of roughly 7 to 12 cycles were a sample-barcoded 5' primer and a J-beta primer mix. TCRdb fed the 5' RACE reads into MiXCR, producing one record per CDR3 protein. Altogether around 780,000 distinct CDR3 sequences are present, roughly 25% being singletons, with the ten largest covering about 3%. The same data also went into a second study, on T cells of mothers and their children. That report adds: Slightly, though not significantly, more overlap was seen in related than in unrelated mother-child pairs.

Sequencing input: blood. The chain recombines TRBV2 with TRBJ2-1; the match to TRBD1 covers 10 bases. This TCR was recovered from a boy between 10 and 17 years old in good health. CDR3 residues: CASSDPGQGSNNEQFF. The CDR3 bases are TGTGCCAGCAGTGACCCGGGACAGGGGTCTAACAATGAGCAGTTCTTC. The variable domain in full, with the rest retrieved from reference TRBV2 and TRBJ2-1, is EPEVTQTPSHQVTQMGQEVILRCVPISNHLYFYWYRQILGQKVEFLVSFYNNEISEKSEIFDDQFSVERPDGSNFTLKIRSTKLEDSAMYFCASSDPGQGSNNEQFFGPGTRLTVL.